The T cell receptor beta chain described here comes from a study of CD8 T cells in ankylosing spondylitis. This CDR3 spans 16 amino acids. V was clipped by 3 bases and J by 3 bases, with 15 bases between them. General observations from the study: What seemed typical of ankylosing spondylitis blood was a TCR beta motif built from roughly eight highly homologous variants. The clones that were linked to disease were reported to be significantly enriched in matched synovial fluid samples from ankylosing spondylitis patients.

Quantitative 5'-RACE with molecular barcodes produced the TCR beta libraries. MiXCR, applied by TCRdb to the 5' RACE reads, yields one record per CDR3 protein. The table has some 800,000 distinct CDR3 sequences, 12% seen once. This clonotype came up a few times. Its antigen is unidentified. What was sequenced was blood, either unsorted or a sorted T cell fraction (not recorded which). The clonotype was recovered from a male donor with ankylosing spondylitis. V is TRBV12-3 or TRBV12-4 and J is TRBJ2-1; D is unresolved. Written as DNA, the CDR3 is TGTGCCAGCAGTTTGGGCGGCCCTGCTTTCTACAATGAGCAGTTCTTC. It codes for CASSLGGPAFYNEQFF.